This entry lists 32 T cell receptor beta chains sequenced from one sample in a study of blood T cell repertoires in COVID-19. Some clones are missing from TCRdb's copy, which holds only in-frame ones; the method was immunoSEQ multiplex PCR. The profile shows about 190,000 clones, about nine tenths of them singletons. Sample: peripheral blood. The receptors shown here come from a man younger than 40 with acute or convalescent COVID-19.

This clone was detected a few times. The chain carries TRBV2 and TRBJ1-1; perhaps TRBD1 as D (6 bases). With 3 bases removed from V and 10 bases from J, the gap between germline ends came to 15 bases. Germline CDR1 reads SNHLY; CDR2 reads FYNNEI. The CDR3 has 13 residues. This CDR3 reads CASSDGRGVAAFF. The CDR3 nucleotides are TGTGCCAGCAGTGACGGCAGGGGAGTAGCAGCTTTCTTT.

This chain connects TRBV6-5 to TRBJ2-5; D might be TRBD2 (5 bases). The CDR3 runs 13 residues. The V and J ends lost 9 bases and 4 bases respectively, with 15 bases between them. CDR1 and CDR2 from the germline V gene are MNHEY and SVGAGI. The DNA for the CDR3 is TGTGCCAGTCAAAGGGCGGGCGGAGAGACCCAGTACTTC. The encoded protein is CASQRAGGETQYF.

The chain employs TRBV7-2 and TRBJ2-5; TRBD2 matches 10 bases. Unmatched junction bases numbered 5, after V lost 3 bases and J lost 1 base. CDR3 length equals 16 residues. The germline CDR1 and CDR2 sequences are SGHTA and FQGNSA. The CDR3 bases are TGTGCCAGCAGCTTCAGTGCTAGCGGGGGCCAAGAGACCCAGTACTTC. Its protein is CASSFSASGGQETQYF.

V and J are TRBV28 and TRBJ1-4; 10 bases are shared with TRBD1. Per the germline V gene, CDR1 is MDHEN and CDR2 is SYDVKM. This CDR3 has 14 amino acids. J was trimmed by 5 bases and V by 11 bases; bases with no gene match: 8. The DNA of the CDR3 is TGTGCCTCACACCCGGGACAGGGGAATGAAAAACTGTTTTTT. Translation gives CASHPGQGNEKLFF.

This chain joins TRBV28 and TRBJ1-2, with a tentative D call TRBD1 (6 bases). CDR3 length equals 15 residues. The V end was cut by 6 bases, the J end by 7 bases, with 21 bases between. Per germline, CDR1 MDHEN and CDR2 SYDVKM. This CDR3 reads CASRAGTPLERGYTF. In nucleotides, the CDR3 is TGTGCCAGCAGAGCTGGGACACCTCTGGAGCGTGGCTACACCTTC.

The J gene is TRBJ2-2, the V gene TRBV28, with 9 bases aligning to TRBD1. The germline CDR1 and CDR2 sequences are MDHEN and SYDVKM. The CDR3 length is 17 residues. J gave up 5 bases and V 8 bases, and 15 bases lay outside the gene matches. For the CDR3, the DNA is TGTGCCAGCTCATTAAACAGGGGGCTATCGGGGACCGGGGAGCTGTTTTTT. Translating gives CASSLNRGLSGTGELFF.

The chain links TRBV30 to TRBJ2-1; the D is unclear. Germline V gene sequence: CDR1 GTSNPN, CDR2 SVGIG (reference sequence). V was cut by 1 base and J by 9 bases, with 7 bases left in between. This CDR3 region has 11 residues. The CDR3 loop reads CAWSDLGEQFF. Here the CDR3 DNA reads TGTGCCTGGAGTGACCTAGGTGAGCAGTTCTTC. Full variable domain (remainder filled in from reference TRBV30 and TRBJ2-1): SQTIHQWPATLVQPVGSPLSLECTVEGTSNPNLYWYRQAAGRGLQLLFYSVGIGQISSEVPQNLSASRPQDRQFILSSKKLLLSDSGFYLCAWSDLGEQFFGPGTRLTVL.

The CDR3 loop is CASSSLQVAGRRDTQYF. The DNA of the CDR3 is TGCGCCAGCAGCTCATTACAGGTGGCCGGACGACGGGATACGCAGTATTTT. The chain has TRBV5-1 and TRBJ2-3; maybe TRBD1 (5 bases). The CDR3 runs 17 residues. Deletions cut 3 bases from V and 6 bases from J, with 23 bases between. Germline V CDR1 and CDR2: SGHRS, YFSETQ.

This sequence joins TRBV27 and TRBJ2-1; D remains ambiguous. This CDR3 comprises 13 residues. V was trimmed by 0 bases and J by 5 bases, leaving 5 bases between them. Germline lookup yields CDR1 MNHEY and CDR2 SMNVEV (reference sequence). The CDR3 DNA is TGTGCCAGCAGTTTATCTCCAAACAATGAGCAGTTCTTC. It encodes CASSLSPNNEQFF.

The chain joins TRBV27 to TRBJ1-2; a weak D match, TRBD1 (5 bases). There are 13 residues in the CDR3. The germline V gene encodes CDR1 MNHEY and CDR2 SMNVEV (reference sequence). V lost 5 bases and J lost 8, with 15 bases in between. The CDR3 here is CASSLQGSYGYTF. In DNA form, the CDR3 reads TGTGCCAGCAGTCTTCAGGGCTCTTACGGCTACACCTTC.

This rearrangement joins TRBV6-5 to TRBJ1-3; D remains unclear. The V end was cut by 4 bases, the J end by 0 bases, with 10 bases between. Looked up from germline, CDR1 is MNHEY and CDR2 is SVGAGI. The CDR3 is made up of 15 amino acids. The CDR3 DNA is TGTGCCAGCAGTTCGGGTCGGATCTCTGGAAACACCATATATTTT. As protein: CASSSGRISGNTIYF.

The chain recombines TRBV5-4 with TRBJ2-3; 8 bases are a match to TRBD2. CDR1 SGHNT and CDR2 YYREEE come from the germline V gene (reference sequence). Unmatched junction bases numbered 8, after V lost 4 bases and J lost 4 bases. This CDR3 is 15 amino acids long. CDR3 in DNA: TGTGCCAGCAGCGCAGCGGGAGATCGTCCAGATACGCAGTATTTT. Encoded protein: CASSAAGDRPDTQYF.

This clone was detected only a few times. The chain links TRBV6-6 to TRBJ1-5, with D hard to call. The CDR3 is 13 residues long. Germline CDR1 and CDR2: MNHNY and SVGAGI (reference sequence). The V end lost 4 bases, the J end lost 5 bases, and 9 bases lay between the germline ends. The CDR3 DNA reads TGTGCCAGCAGTTTAGAAGGAGATCAGCCCCAGCATTTT. Translated: CASSLEGDQPQHF.

The CDR3 spells CASSPRPMAGGADTQYF. CDR3 coding DNA: TGTGCCAGCAGCCCACGACCAATGGCGGGAGGGGCAGATACGCAGTATTTT. The chain has TRBV9 and TRBJ2-3; TRBD2 agrees at 9 bases. The CDR3 has 17 residues. J gave up 4 bases and V 4 bases, and 13 bases lay outside the gene matches. Germline CDR1 reads SGDLS; CDR2 reads YYNGEE.

J is TRBJ2-1 and V is TRBV6-6; 14 nucleotides line up with TRBD2. The CDR3 is 14 residues long. V lost 10 bases to trimming and J lost 10 bases; unmatched junction nucleotides: 9. The germline CDR1 and CDR2 sequences are MNHNY and SVGAGI (reference sequence). The DNA for the CDR3 is TGTGCCACCTCGACTAGCGGGGGGGCCGGGGAGCAGTTCTTC. Translating it yields CATSTSGGAGEQFF.

This chain joins TRBV7-3 and TRBJ1-2; TRBD1 is a possible D gene (6 bases). Trimming took 1 base from V and 0 from J, leaving 9 bases between them. Germline CDR1 SGHTA, CDR2 FQGTGA. The CDR3 has 15 amino acids. CDR3 protein: CASSLKGGTNYGYTF. DNA for the CDR3: TGTGCCAGCAGCTTAAAGGGGGGGACTAACTATGGCTACACCTTC.

The chain is built from TRBV28 and TRBJ2-7; D remains ambiguous. The CDR3 has 11 residues. V lost 5 bases and J 9 bases, leaving 11 bases between the germline ends. Germline V gene data show CDR1 as MDHEN and CDR2 as SYDVKM. CDR3 region: CASSALQAQYF. CDR3 nucleotide sequence: TGTGCCAGCAGTGCCCTCCAGGCGCAGTACTTC. Using reference TRBV28 and TRBJ2-7 for the parts outside the CDR3, the full variable domain is DVKVTQSSRYLVKRTGEKVFLECVQDMDHENMFWYRQDPGLGLRLIYFSYDVKMKEKGDIPEGYSVSREKKERFSLILESASTNQTSMYLCASSALQAQYFGPGTRLTVT.

J is TRBJ2-2 and V is TRBV7-6, with D maybe TRBD2 (5 bases). This CDR3 is built from 15 residues. Looked up from germline, CDR1 is SGHVS and CDR2 is FNYEAQ. Deletions cut 0 bases from V and 0 bases from J, with 5 bases between. This CDR3 is CASSLALANTGELFF. The CDR3 nucleotides read TGTGCCAGCAGCTTAGCACTAGCGAACACCGGGGAGCTGTTTTTT.

The rearrangement uses TRBV9 and TRBJ2-7; 9 nucleotides line up with TRBD1. Germline trimming cut 2 bases from V and 4 bases from J; bases unmatched to any gene: 13. The CDR3 spans 17 residues. Germline loops: CDR1 SGDLS, CDR2 YYNGEE. In DNA, the CDR3 is TGTGCCAGCAGCGTCCACCCGGACAGGGGCGGGCAATACGAGCAGTACTTC. The encoded protein is CASSVHPDRGGQYEQYF.

This chain uses TRBV19 with TRBJ1-3; D is unresolved. Between the trimmed V and J ends, which lost 0 bases and 0 bases, there was a span of 9 bases. This CDR3 has 16 amino acids. Per the germline V gene, CDR1 is LNHDA and CDR2 is SQIVND (reference sequence). CDR3 amino acids: CASSIDGVNSGNTIYF. CDR3 nucleotide sequence: TGTGCCAGTAGTATAGACGGAGTGAACTCTGGAAACACCATATATTTT.

The V and J genes are TRBV27 and TRBJ2-5; 10 bases match TRBD1. The CDR3 length is 14 residues. The germline CDR1 and CDR2 sequences are MNHEY and SMNVEV (reference sequence). The J segment lost 4 bases and the V segment lost 9 bases, leaving 8 bases of the junction unmatched. CDR3 in amino acids: CASGGTGATETQYF. The CDR3 nucleotides read TGTGCCAGTGGGGGGACAGGGGCAACAGAGACCCAGTACTTC.

The V gene is TRBV28, the J gene TRBJ2-7; TRBD2 matches 7 bases. The CDR3 loop spans 15 amino acids. The germline V gene encodes CDR1 MDHEN and CDR2 SYDVKM. Losses at the gene ends were 4 bases for V and 0 bases for J; bases not matched to a gene: 6. The CDR3 reads CASSSRGLLSYEQYF. The DNA for the CDR3 is TGTGCCAGCAGTTCCCGGGGACTACTCTCCTACGAGCAGTACTTC.

The chain carries TRBV29-1 and TRBJ2-5; 7 bases are a match to TRBD2. This CDR3 contains 13 residues. Germline loops: CDR1 SQVTM, CDR2 ANQGSEA. V shed 6 bases, J shed 4 bases, and the junction held 8 bases outside the gene matches. The CDR3 DNA follows: TGCAGCGTCCCGGCGGGGGTGGGAGAGACCCAGTACTTC. Translation: CSVPAGVGETQYF.

The genes are TRBV7-9 and TRBJ1-4; 8 bases are shared with TRBD1. The CDR3 extends over 14 amino acids. CDR1 and CDR2 (germline): SEHNR, FQNEAQ (reference sequence). Trimming at V came to 4 bases and at J to 11 bases, leaving 9 bases not matched to a gene. The CDR3 is CASSSPRDRTKLFF. The CDR3 DNA reads TGTGCCAGCAGCTCCCCCCGGGACAGGACCAAACTGTTTTTT.

About this clone itself: Its ends do not fully match the called genes, so a read error is possible. The chain has TRBV12-3 or TRBV12-4 and TRBJ1-2; D is undetermined. This CDR3 spans 9 amino acids. The CDR3 DNA reads TGTGCCAGCAACCTTGGCTCCACCTTC. Amino acid sequence: CASNLGSTF.

The gene calls are TRBV3-1 (or the pseudogene TRBV3-2) and TRBJ2-4, with D tentatively TRBD2 (6 bases). CDR1 and CDR2 from the germline V gene are LGHDT and YNNKEL (reference sequence). V gave up 5 bases and J gave up 1 base, with 12 bases separating them. This CDR3 is 15 amino acids long. Here the CDR3 reads CASSTGVGAKNIQYF. The CDR3 nucleotides are TGTGCCAGCAGCACGGGAGTTGGGGCCAAAAACATTCAGTACTTC.

The chain is built from TRBV6-2 or TRBV6-3 and TRBJ1-5; D not certain. In germline, CDR1 is MNHEY, CDR2 SVGEGT. This CDR3 region has 15 residues. Trimming shortened V by 2 bases and J by 1 base, and 9 bases separated the two germline ends. CDR3 sequence: CASSYPPPSNQPQHF. DNA of the CDR3: TGTGCCAGCAGTTACCCTCCCCCGAGCAATCAGCCCCAGCATTTT.

The CDR3, as DNA: TGCGCCAGCAGCCAAGGGAATAGGGGGAATGGCTACACCTTC. Residues: CASSQGNRGNGYTF. V is TRBV4-1 and J is TRBJ1-2; TRBD1 is a possible D gene (6 bases). Trimming left V 1 base short and J 6 bases short, with 12 bases between. The CDR3 covers 14 residues. In germline, CDR1 is MGHRA, CDR2 YSYEKL.

The chain has TRBV11-2 and TRBJ1-4; D is unclear. V was shortened by 0 bases and J by 10 bases, with 15 bases between the two germline ends. Germline V lookup: CDR1 SGHAT, CDR2 FQNNGV. This CDR3 is 15 amino acids long. In DNA form, the CDR3 reads TGTGCCAGCAGCTTAGAGGTGGGAGGAGGTGTAAAACTGTTTTTT. Amino acid sequence: CASSLEVGGGVKLFF.

The chain combines TRBV27 with TRBJ1-1, with D hard to call. This CDR3 is 12 amino acids long. V was trimmed by 7 bases and J by 9 bases, leaving 15 bases between them. Germline CDR1 is MNHEY and CDR2 is SMNVEV (reference sequence). The CDR3 nucleotides are TGTGCCAGCAATCCCGGGGTAGGAAAAGCTTTCTTT. It codes for CASNPGVGKAFF.

The V call is TRBV7-6, the J call TRBJ2-2; perhaps TRBD1 as D (5 bases). The V end was cut by 5 bases, the J end by 2 bases, with 12 bases between. Germline V lookup: CDR1 SGHVS, CDR2 FNYEAQ. The CDR3 runs to 15 residues. DNA for the CDR3: TGTGCCAGCAGCCGACAGCTCGCTAACACCGGGGAGCTGTTTTTT. This gives the protein CASSRQLANTGELFF.

The chain employs TRBV19 and TRBJ1-2, with 10 bases that match TRBD1. CDR1 LNHDA and CDR2 SQIVND come from the germline V gene (reference sequence). The J segment lost 5 bases and the V segment lost 6 bases, leaving 15 bases of the junction unmatched. This CDR3 is built from 17 residues. The CDR3 spells CASSATDRGVLGYGYTF. The CDR3 DNA reads as TGTGCCAGTAGCGCTACGGACAGGGGGGTCCTAGGGTATGGCTACACCTTC.